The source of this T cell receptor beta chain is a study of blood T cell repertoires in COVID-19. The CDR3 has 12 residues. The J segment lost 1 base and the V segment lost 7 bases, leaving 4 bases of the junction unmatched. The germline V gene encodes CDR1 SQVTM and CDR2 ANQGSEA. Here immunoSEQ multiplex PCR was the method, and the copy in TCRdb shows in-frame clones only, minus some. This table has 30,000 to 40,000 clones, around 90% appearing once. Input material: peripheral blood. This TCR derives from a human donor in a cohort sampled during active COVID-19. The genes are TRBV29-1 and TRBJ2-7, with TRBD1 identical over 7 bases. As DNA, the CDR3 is TGCAGCGCGGCAGGGGGTTCCTACGAGCAGTACTTC. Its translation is CSAAGGSYEQYF.